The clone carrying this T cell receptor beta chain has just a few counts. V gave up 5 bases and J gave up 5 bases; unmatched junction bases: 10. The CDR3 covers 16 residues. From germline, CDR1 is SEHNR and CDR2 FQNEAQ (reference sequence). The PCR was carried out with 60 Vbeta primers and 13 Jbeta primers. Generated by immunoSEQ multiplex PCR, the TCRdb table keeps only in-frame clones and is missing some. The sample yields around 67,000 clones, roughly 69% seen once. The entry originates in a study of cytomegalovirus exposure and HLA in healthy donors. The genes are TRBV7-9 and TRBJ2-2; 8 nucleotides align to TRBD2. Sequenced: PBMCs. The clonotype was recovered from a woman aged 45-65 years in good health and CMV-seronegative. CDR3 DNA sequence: TGTGCCAGCAGCAACTCCGGGACTAGACTAACCGGGGAGCTGTTTTTT. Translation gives CASSNSGTRLTGELFF.